This T cell receptor (beta chain) originates from a study of early T cells in non-severe SARS-CoV-2 infection (dated by TCRdb to 2020 to 2023). As for the study more broadly: TCR sequencing used bulk RNA from unsorted whole blood, so alpha and beta chains could not be paired.

Results and caveats for the whole study, not just this receptor: Matching against VDJdb was skewed toward anti-spike CD8 responses, likely underestimated virus-specific expansions, and missed private and CD4 specificities.

A case-control design nested within a healthcare worker cohort in London, UK, was used, with weekly nasopharyngeal swab PCR tests and blood sampling performed. Healthcare workers were recruited between 23 and 31 March 2020, during the week of the UK lockdown, and were followed weekly for up to about 15 weeks. For this chain, trimming is 6 bases at the V end and 6 bases at the J end, and the number of junction bases without a gene match is 8. Taken from cysteine to phenylalanine, the CDR3 has 14 residues. The sequence is cut down to CDR3 DNA, 42 bases in frame from base 1. Library construction relied on 5' RACE. Sequencing took place on a NextSeq 500. In the TCR library protocol, unique molecular identifiers were attached to individual cDNA molecules to correct for PCR bias and sequencing error. Both TCR alpha and beta chains were sequenced, and tight co-correlation was observed between alpha and beta sequence abundances in each sample. The paper's data handling went like this. Decombinator V4 was used to annotate the V gene, J gene and CDR3 of the TCR sequences. Expanded TCRs were defined as changing significantly between any two time points under a Poisson model with p below 0.0001. TCR abundances were normalised to the total number of TCRs sequenced in each sample and reported as counts per million. TRAV1-2 paired with TRAJ12, TRAJ20 or TRAJ33 defined MAIT TCRs, while TRAV10 paired with TRAJ18 defined iNKT TCRs. A search of VDJdb, accessed on 1 November 2021, was run for TCRs annotated to CMV, EBV and SARS-CoV-2, with TCRs annotated for multiple antigens excluded. TCRdb reran the public reads through fastp at Q25 and MiXCR, keeping productive beta chains. Here each entry gathers all rows of one CDR3 protein and keeps the most common genes and DNA. These V and J calls originate from TCRdb's pipeline instead of the authors' own analysis. This sample holds some 46,000 distinct CDR3 sequences; about 5.7% were observed only once. The top ten constitute 20% to 25% of the sample.

A word on this clonotype: The antigen it recognizes is unknown. One base away there is no much larger clone; base qualities are not given.

The chain links TRBV12-3 or TRBV12-4 with TRBJ2-1; the junction holds 7 bases that match TRBD2. The input for sequencing was whole blood, taken at baseline. This TCR derives from an adult who was a healthcare worker with PCR-confirmed SARS-CoV-2 infection or an uninfected control (not recorded which). The sequence in DNA is TGTGCCAGCAGCCCAGCGGGACTGATCAATGAGCAGTTCTTC. This is translated as CASSPAGLINEQFF.